The 9 T cell receptor beta chains below all came from one sample that was sequenced in a study of T cells in women clearing cervical HPV infection. Generated by immunoSEQ multiplex PCR, the TCRdb table keeps only in-frame clones and is missing some. This sample lists 20,000 to 25,000 clones; its ten largest clones have approximately 9%. The sequencing sample was made of blood buffy coat. These receptors were collected from a woman between 18 and 75 years old with a cervical HPV16 infection that either progressed to CIN3+ or cleared (not recorded which).

Comments on this clone: The CDR3 is cut off 3 residues early in the read; its end comes from the germline J gene. The chain has TRBV5-1 and TRBJ2-1; 13 nucleotides line up with TRBD2. The CDR3 covers 17 residues. Germline values: CDR1 SGHRS, CDR2 YFSETQ. Germline trimming cut 4 bases from V and 5 bases from J; bases unmatched to any gene: 9. CDR3 loop: CASSPGGLAGEDNEQFF. The part of the CDR3 DNA that was read is TGCGCCAGCAGCCCCGGAGGACTAGCGGGAGAAGACAATGAG.

This clone is identified as medium-sized from frequency. The read falls 3 residues short of the CDR3 end, and the missing part is taken from the germline J gene. The chain links TRBV7-2 to TRBJ2-3, with a tentative D call TRBD1 (6 bases). This CDR3 region has 15 residues. V shed 1 base and J shed 0 bases, with 8 bases lying between them. Germline V gene data show CDR1 as SGHTA and CDR2 as FQGNSA. CDR3 DNA, as far as it was read: TGTGCCAGCAGCTTAGTGGACAGTAGCACAGATACG. This encodes CASSLVDSSTDT. The whole CDR3 reads CASSLVDSSTDTQYF.

The CDR3 reads CASSLGLADEQFF. The sequenced CDR3 bases are TGTGCCAGCAGCTTGGGACTAGCCGATGAG. This chain joins TRBV5-4 and TRBJ2-1; TRBD2 agrees at 7 bases. Read coverage stops 3 residues before the CDR3 terminus; the germline J gene supplies the remainder. The germline V gene has CDR1 SGHNT and CDR2 YYREEE (reference sequence). The CDR3 sequence is 13 residues long. The V segment lost 0 bases and the J segment 8 bases; nucleotides outside the gene matches: 2.

About this clone itself: Coverage ceases 3 residues before the CDR3 finishes, and the germline J gene fills in the end. This chain joins TRBV12-5 and TRBJ2-7; 8 nucleotides agree with TRBD1. This CDR3 is built from 16 residues. The germline V gene encodes CDR1 LGHNT and CDR2 FRNRAP. V dropped 2 bases and J dropped 4; count of bases not matched to a gene: 10. CDR3 DNA, as far as it was read: TGTGCTAGTGGTTTGAACGCAGGGGGCGCTTTTTACGAG. It is translated as CASGLNAGGAFYE. The whole CDR3 sequence is CASGLNAGGAFYEQYF. The entire variable domain, with the rest obtained from reference TRBV12-5 and TRBJ2-7, is as follows: DARVTQTPRHKVTEMGQEVTMRCQPILGHNTVFWYRQTMMQGLELLAYFRNRAPLDDSGMPKDRFSAEMPDATLATLKIQPSEPRDSAVYFCASGLNAGGAFYEQYFGPGTRLTVT.

The sequenced CDR3 bases are TGTGCCAGTAGTATGGCCCCGGCGTGGCAGGGCTCTGGAAACACC. Residues: CASSMAPAWQGSGNT. In full, the CDR3 is CASSMAPAWQGSGNTIYF. This chain uses TRBV19 with TRBJ1-3; D possibly corresponds to TRBD1 (5 bases). The read halts 3 residues ahead of the CDR3 end, with the missing end drawn from the germline J gene. Looked up from germline, CDR1 is LNHDA and CDR2 is SQIVND (reference sequence). CDR3 size: 18 residues. The V gene lost 3 bases and the J gene lost 0 bases, with 18 bases spanning the gap.

Points on this clone: From the germline J gene comes the end of the CDR3, since the read stops 3 residues before it. This chain connects TRBV4-1 to TRBJ2-3; 12 bases fit TRBD2. J was trimmed by 6 bases and V by 3 bases; bases with no gene match: 7. The CDR3 is 16 residues long. Looked up from germline, CDR1 is MGHRA and CDR2 is YSYEKL. The CDR3 spells CASSQELAGGPDTQYF. Partial CDR3 DNA: TGCGCCAGCAGCCAGGAACTAGCGGGGGGTCCCGATACG.

Concerning this clone: The CDR3 end lies 3 residues beyond the end of the read and is filled in from the germline J gene. The rearrangement links TRBV5-1 to TRBJ2-5; TRBD1 is a possible D gene (5 bases). The V gene's germline CDR1 is SGHRS and CDR2 YFSETQ. The CDR3 loop spans 14 amino acids. The V and J ends lost 0 bases and 1 base respectively, with 7 bases between them. The CDR3 protein is CASSLAGPQETQYF. The sequenced part of the CDR3 DNA is TGCGCCAGCAGCTTGGCAGGGCCCCAAGAGACC.

In the case of this clone: The read ends 3 residues early relative to the CDR3; the germline J gene fills the gap. This rearrangement joins TRBV30 to TRBJ2-1; weak D call: TRBD2 (7 bases). Trimming pared 2 bases from V and 5 bases from J, leaving 22 bases between. This CDR3 contains 17 residues. Germline CDR1 GTSNPN, CDR2 SVGIG (reference sequence). CDR3 DNA, as far as it was read: TGTGCCTGGAGTCCCCCGTGGGGGCGGGGGAACAACAATGAG. As protein: CAWSPPWGRGNNNE. The CDR3 in its entirety is CAWSPPWGRGNNNEQFF. The entire variable domain, with the rest obtained from reference TRBV30 and TRBJ2-1, is as follows: SQTIHQWPATLVQPVGSPLSLECTVEGTSNPNLYWYRQAAGRGLQLLFYSVGIGQISSEVPQNLSASRPQDRQFILSSKKLLLSDSGFYLCAWSPPWGRGNNNEQFFGPGTRLTVL.

For this clone: Sequencing ends 3 residues short of the CDR3 end; the germline J gene provides the rest. The chain combines TRBV20-1 with TRBJ2-3, with 9 bases fitting TRBD2. The V and J ends lost 3 bases and 2 bases, in that order; junction bases with no gene match: 15. Germline V CDR1 and CDR2: DFQATT, SNEGSKA (reference sequence). There are 18 residues in the CDR3. Incomplete CDR3 DNA: TGCAGTGCTAGGGCAGGGGTAAGGCGGGGGGGAAACACAGATACG. This gives the protein CSARAGVRRGGNTDT. The whole CDR3 sequence reads CSARAGVRRGGNTDTQYF.